The TCR beta chain under discussion was sequenced for a study of blood T cell repertoires in COVID-19. The wider study: The United States, Italy and Spain were the sources of the acute and convalescent COVID-19 samples.

Original analysis: Amplification from reference gene primers served as the basis for estimated nucleated cell counts. The protocol was immunoSEQ multiplex PCR, while the TCRdb copy is restricted to in-frame clones and leaves out a portion. The V and J calls and the clone size are those of that table, but D and trimming were determined from the DNA. This table has about 480,000 clones, 85% to 90% appearing once. The CDR3 has 13 amino acids. V lost 7 bases and J lost 0, with 10 bases in between. The chain uses TRBV12-3 or TRBV12-4 and TRBJ2-7; possibly TRBD2 for D (5 bases). The specimen was peripheral blood. This clonotype originated in a man in his late teens or twenties with COVID-19, enrolled during active disease. CDR3 sequence (DNA): TGTGCCAGCAAATACAGCGGCTCCTACGAGCAGTACTTC. It yields the protein CASKYSGSYEQYF.